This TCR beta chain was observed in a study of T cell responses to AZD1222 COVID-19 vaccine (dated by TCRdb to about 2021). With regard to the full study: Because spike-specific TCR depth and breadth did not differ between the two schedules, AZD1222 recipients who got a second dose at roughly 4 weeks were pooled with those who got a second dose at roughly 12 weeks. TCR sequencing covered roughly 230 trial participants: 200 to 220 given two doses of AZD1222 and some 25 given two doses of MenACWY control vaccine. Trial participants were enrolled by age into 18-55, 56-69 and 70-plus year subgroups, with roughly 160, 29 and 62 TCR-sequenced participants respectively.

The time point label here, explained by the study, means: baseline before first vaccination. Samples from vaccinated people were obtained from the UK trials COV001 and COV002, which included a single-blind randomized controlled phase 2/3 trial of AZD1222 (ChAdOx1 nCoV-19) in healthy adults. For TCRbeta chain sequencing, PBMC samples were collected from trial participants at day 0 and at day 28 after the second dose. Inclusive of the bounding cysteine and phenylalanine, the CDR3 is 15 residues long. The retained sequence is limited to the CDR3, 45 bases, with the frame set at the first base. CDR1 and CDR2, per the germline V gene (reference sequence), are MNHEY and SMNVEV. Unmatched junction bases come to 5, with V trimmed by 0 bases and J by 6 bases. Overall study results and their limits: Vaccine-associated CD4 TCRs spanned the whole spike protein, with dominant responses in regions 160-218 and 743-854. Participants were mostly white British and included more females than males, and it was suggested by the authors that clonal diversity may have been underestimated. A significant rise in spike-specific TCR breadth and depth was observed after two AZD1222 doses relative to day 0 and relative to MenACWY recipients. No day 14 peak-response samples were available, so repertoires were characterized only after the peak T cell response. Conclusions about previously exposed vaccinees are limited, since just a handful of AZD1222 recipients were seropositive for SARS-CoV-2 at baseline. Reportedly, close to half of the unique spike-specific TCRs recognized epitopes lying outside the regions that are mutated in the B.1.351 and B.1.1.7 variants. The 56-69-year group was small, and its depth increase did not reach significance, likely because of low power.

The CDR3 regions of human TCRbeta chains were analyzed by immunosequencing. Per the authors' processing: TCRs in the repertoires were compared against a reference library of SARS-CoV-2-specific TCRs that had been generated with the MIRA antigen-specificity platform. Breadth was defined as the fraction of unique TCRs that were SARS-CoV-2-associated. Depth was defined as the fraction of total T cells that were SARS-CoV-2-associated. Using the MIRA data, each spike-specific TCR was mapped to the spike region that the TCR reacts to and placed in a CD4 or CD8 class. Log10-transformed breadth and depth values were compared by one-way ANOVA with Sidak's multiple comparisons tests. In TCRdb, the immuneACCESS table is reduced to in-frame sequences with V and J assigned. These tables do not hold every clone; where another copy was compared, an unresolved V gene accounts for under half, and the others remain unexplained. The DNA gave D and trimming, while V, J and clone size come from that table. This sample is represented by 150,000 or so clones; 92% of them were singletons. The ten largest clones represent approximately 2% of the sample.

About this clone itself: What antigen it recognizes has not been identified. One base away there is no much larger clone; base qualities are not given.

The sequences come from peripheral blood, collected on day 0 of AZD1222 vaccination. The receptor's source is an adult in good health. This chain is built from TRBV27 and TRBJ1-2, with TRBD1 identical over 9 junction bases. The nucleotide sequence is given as TGTGCCAGCAGTTTATCTCCCCGGGACAGGGATGGCTACACCTTC. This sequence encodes CASSLSPRDRDGYTF.